Presented here are 14 T cell receptor beta chains from one specimen sequenced in a study of PD-1 blockade in classical Hodgkin lymphoma. As for time point: cycle 4 day 1 (C4D1), after five to seven weeks of nivolumab. Every one of the patients relapsed after autologous stem cell transplantation (brentuximab vedotin exposure was variable). TCRdb's copy holds only in-frame clones and misses some; the assay was immunoSEQ multiplex PCR. The data hold around 93,000 clones, with around 78% observed a single time. The starting material was peripheral blood mononuclear cells (PBMCs), obtained before the fourth cycle of nivolumab. These receptors came from a human donor with classical Hodgkin lymphoma.

The genes are TRBV28 and TRBJ2-7; D call uncertain. Germline CDR1 MDHEN, CDR2 SYDVKM. This CDR3 has 11 amino acids. The germline V and J ends were trimmed by 3 bases and 3 bases, with 3 bases remaining between them. The CDR3 here is CASSLDYEQYF. CDR3 bases: TGTGCCAGCAGTTTGGACTACGAGCAGTACTTC.

The CDR3 bases are TGTGCCAGCAGCTTGGGGGTAGCGGGGGGCCCGGGAGATACGCAGTATTTT. Translated, it gives CASSLGVAGGPGDTQYF. The V and J genes are TRBV5-4 and TRBJ2-3, with 10 nucleotides matching TRBD2. The CDR3 is 17 amino acids. With 0 bases clipped from V and 5 bases from J, the junction kept 9 bases outside the gene matches. Per germline, CDR1 SGHNT and CDR2 YYREEE (reference sequence).

This chain connects TRBV7-6 to TRBJ1-1, with D possibly being TRBD1 (6 bases). V was cut by 5 bases and J by 4 bases, with 20 bases left in between. The V gene's germline CDR1 is SGHVS and CDR2 FNYEAQ. CDR3 length: 16 amino acids. CDR3 sequence: CASSLTPGEAGTEAFF. The CDR3 bases are TGTGCCAGCAGCCTCACTCCAGGGGAGGCGGGCACTGAAGCTTTCTTT.

This chain joins TRBV11-2 and TRBJ2-3; 7 nucleotides line up with TRBD1. The length of the CDR3 is 18 residues. V trimming: 1 base; J trimming: 4 bases; junction bases outside the gene matches: 14. Germline V gene sequence: CDR1 SGHAT, CDR2 FQNNGV. The CDR3 sequence: CASSLGGNRGRRADTQYF. In DNA, the CDR3 is TGTGCCAGCAGCTTAGGGGGGAACAGGGGCCGAAGGGCAGATACGCAGTATTTT. The whole variable domain, filled in from reference TRBV11-2 and TRBJ2-3, reads EAGVAQSPRYKIIEKRQSVAFWCNPISGHATLYWYQQILGQGPKLLIQFQNNGVVDDSQLPKDRFSAERLKGVDSTLKIQPAKLEDSAVYLCASSLGGNRGRRADTQYFGPGTRLTVL.

This clone has only one observation. V gene TRBV5-6 combines with J gene TRBJ1-2, with D possibly TRBD1 on 5 matching bases. Germline V gene data show CDR1 as SGHDT and CDR2 as YYEEEE. The V gene lost 0 bases and the J gene lost 1 base, with 10 bases spanning the gap. The CDR3 extends over 15 amino acids. This CDR3 is CASSLGQGLNYGYTF. CDR3 sequence (DNA): TGTGCCAGCAGCTTGGGTCAGGGACTTAACTATGGCTACACCTTC.

Concerning this clone itself: This specimen includes other DNA sequences encoding the same CDR3. V usage is TRBV5-1 and J usage is TRBJ1-2, with D possibly matching TRBD1 (5 bases). V lost 1 base, J lost 4 bases, and 17 bases lay in between. Germline loops: CDR1 SGHRS, CDR2 YFSETQ. The CDR3 runs 16 residues. CDR3 sequence (DNA): TGCGCCAGCAGCTTGTATTCGGTCAGGGAAACCTATGGCTACACCTTC. This sequence encodes CASSLYSVRETYGYTF.

The chain joins TRBV27 to TRBJ2-1; TRBD1 matches at 7 bases. The CDR3 has 17 amino acids. V shed 6 bases and J 2 bases; nucleotides not matched to a gene: 13. Germline loops: CDR1 MNHEY, CDR2 SMNVEV (reference sequence). The CDR3 sequence: CASSRFLGQATYNEQFF. CDR3 sequence (DNA): TGTGCCAGCAGCCGCTTCCTCGGACAGGCAACCTACAATGAGCAGTTCTTC.

The chain couples TRBV4-2 to TRBJ1-3; the D is unclear. V was pared by 0 bases and J by 0 bases, with 9 bases between. The V gene's germline CDR1 is LGHNA and CDR2 YNFKEQ. The CDR3 is 16 residues long. The CDR3 loop is CASSQDVGVSGNTIYF. DNA of the CDR3: TGTGCCAGCAGCCAAGATGTTGGGGTCTCTGGAAACACCATATATTTT.

The chain is built from TRBV6-5 and TRBJ1-1; 7 nucleotides line up with TRBD1. The CDR3 runs 15 residues. V was clipped by 6 bases and J by 3 bases; unmatched bases: 10. Germline V gives CDR1 MNHEY, CDR2 SVGAGI. CDR3 loop: CASREQQGHYTEAFF. In DNA, the CDR3 is TGTGCCAGCAGGGAACAACAGGGGCATTACACTGAAGCTTTCTTT.

This sequence joins TRBV28 and TRBJ1-1; maybe TRBD1 (6 bases). The CDR3 consists of 17 residues. Germline V gene data show CDR1 as MDHEN and CDR2 as SYDVKM. Trimming removed 1 base from V and 0 bases from J, with 15 bases in between. The CDR3 reads CASSLYPLGAVNTEAFF. CDR3 DNA: TGTGCCAGCAGTTTATACCCGTTGGGGGCAGTGAACACTGAAGCTTTCTTT.

This clone was recorded a few times. The chain has TRBV28 and TRBJ2-1, with D possibly being TRBD1 (6 bases). The germline V gene encodes CDR1 MDHEN and CDR2 SYDVKM. V shed 9 bases and J shed 3 bases, with 9 bases lying between them. CDR3 length: 12 amino acids. CDR3 amino acids: CASRGGYNEQFF. The CDR3 DNA reads TGTGCCAGTAGAGGGGGCTACAATGAGCAGTTCTTC.

The gene calls are TRBV5-4 and TRBJ1-5; 7 bases are a match to TRBD1. There are 14 residues in the CDR3. J was trimmed by 4 bases and V by 1 base; bases with no gene match: 2. Germline assignment: CDR1 SGHNT and CDR2 YYREEE (reference sequence). CDR3 coding DNA: TGTGCCAGCAGCTTGTCAGGGGGAAATCAGCCCCAGCATTTT. Translating gives CASSLSGGNQPQHF.

This clone was counted at least ten times. V and J are TRBV6-5 and TRBJ1-1; no definite D call. V lost 5 bases to trimming and J lost 2 bases, with 12 bases between them. From germline, CDR1 is MNHEY and CDR2 SVGAGI. The CDR3 covers 14 residues. The CDR3 sequence is CASSRTSPNTEAFF. The CDR3 DNA follows: TGTGCCAGCAGTAGAACATCCCCAAACACTGAAGCTTTCTTT.

The rearrangement uses TRBV11-2 and TRBJ1-1, with D perhaps matching TRBD1 (5 bases). This CDR3 contains 15 residues. Germline V gene lookup returns CDR1 SGHAT and CDR2 FQNNGV. Trimming took off 10 bases at V and 4 bases at J, with 22 bases between the two ends. The CDR3 DNA reads TGTGCCACCCACGATCCTGGGGCGCAGGGCACTGAAGCTTTCTTT. This sequence encodes CATHDPGAQGTEAFF.